Listed below are T cell receptor beta chains from one sample, sequenced in a study of human T cells and chemical hapten exposure. In TCRdb, the RACE reads were re-called with MiXCR into one record per CDR3 protein. The repertoire consists of roughly 380,000 distinct CDR3 sequences, with about 6% occurring once and the leading ten covering about 5%. Sequenced here: whole blood, sampled in connection with sensitization to the hapten diphenylcyclopropenone (DPC). Receptors were obtained from a woman under 30 with alopecia areata. Some clones in this sample may be carry-over from other donors' samples. The CDR3 runs from the conserved cysteine through the conserved F or W. The D gene is left open where the match is weak. For some rows the clone size is stated as once, few or many, or as a class when expanded; others skip it.

CDR3 DNA: TGTGCCAGCACCTCCCCCGGGCCAACAACCGGGGAGCTGTTTTTT
CDR3 protein: CASTSPGPTTGELFF
clone size: .
D gene: .
V gene: TRBV6-1
J gene: TRBJ2-2

CDR3 DNA: TGCAGTGCTAGAGATGGAGGCTTTAATCAGCCCCAGCATTTT
CDR3 protein: CSARDGGFNQPQHF
clone size: few
D gene: .
V gene: TRBV20-1
J gene: TRBJ1-5

CDR3 DNA: TGTGCCAGCAGTGAGGCCCCTAAGCAGTTCTTC
CDR3 protein: CASSEAPKQFF
clone size: few
D gene: .
V gene: TRBV6-1
J gene: TRBJ2-1

CDR3 DNA: TGTGCCAGCAGTTTAGGACGGTACACAGATACGCAGTATTTT
CDR3 protein: CASSLGRYTDTQYF
clone size: many
D gene: .
V gene: TRBV27
J gene: TRBJ2-3

CDR3 DNA: TGTGCCAGCAGCTTATCGACAGGGGGCGATGGCTACACCTTC
CDR3 protein: CASSLSTGGDGYTF
clone size: few
D gene: TRBD1
V gene: TRBV7-2
J gene: TRBJ1-2

CDR3 DNA: TGTGCCAGCAGCATGGACAGGGGGCACGAGCAGTACTTC
CDR3 protein: CASSMDRGHEQYF
clone size: many
D gene: TRBD1
V gene: TRBV6-5
J gene: TRBJ2-7

CDR3 DNA: TGTGCCAGCAGCCCGACAGGGTTTGACAATCAGCCCCAGCATTTT
CDR3 protein: CASSPTGFDNQPQHF
clone size: .
D gene: TRBD1
V gene: TRBV7-6
J gene: TRBJ1-5

CDR3 DNA: TGTGCCAGCAGACGCTCTGGGGCCAACGTCCTGACTTTC
CDR3 protein: CASRRSGANVLTF
clone size: many
D gene: .
V gene: TRBV6-5
J gene: TRBJ2-6

CDR3 DNA: TGTGCCAGCAGCCTAAACGGGCAGACTTCTTACGAGCAGTACTTC
CDR3 protein: CASSLNGQTSYEQYF
clone size: few
D gene: .
V gene: TRBV7-2
J gene: TRBJ2-7

CDR3 DNA: TGTGCCAGCAGTGAAGACTGGGTAACAGGGACCACTGAAGCTTTCTTT
CDR3 protein: CASSEDWVTGTTEAFF
clone size: few
D gene: .
V gene: TRBV6-1
J gene: TRBJ1-1

CDR3 DNA: TGTGCCAGCAGTTTACCGCACAGGGGCCAGCCCCAGCATTTT
CDR3 protein: CASSLPHRGQPQHF
clone size: many
D gene: TRBD1
V gene: TRBV28
J gene: TRBJ1-5

CDR3 DNA: TGTGCCAGCAGCGTAGCAACCAGAGGAGAAGCTTTCTTT
CDR3 protein: CASSVATRGEAFF
clone size: many
D gene: .
V gene: TRBV9
J gene: TRBJ1-1

CDR3 DNA: TGTGCCAGCAGCGCCCAGGGAAGTCAGCCCCAGCATTTT
CDR3 protein: CASSAQGSQPQHF
clone size: many
D gene: .
V gene: TRBV7-2
J gene: TRBJ1-5

CDR3 DNA: TGCAGCGTTAGGGACAGGGGATACGAGCAGTACTTC
CDR3 protein: CSVRDRGYEQYF
clone size: many
D gene: TRBD1
V gene: TRBV29-1
J gene: TRBJ2-7

CDR3 DNA: TGTGCCAGCGCGCCCAGATGGAGTGAAAAACTGTTTTTT
CDR3 protein: CASAPRWSEKLFF
clone size: many
D gene: .
V gene: TRBV5-6
J gene: TRBJ1-4

CDR3 DNA: TGCGCCAGCAGCTATCAGGACAGGGGGCTTCCTGAAGCTTTCTTT
CDR3 protein: CASSYQDRGLPEAFF
clone size: many
D gene: TRBD1
V gene: TRBV4-1
J gene: TRBJ1-1

CDR3 DNA: TGTGCCAGCAGTTACTCGAGAAGCTACCCCTACAATGAGCAGTTCTTC
CDR3 protein: CASSYSRSYPYNEQFF
clone size: .
D gene: .
V gene: TRBV6-2/TRBV6-3
J gene: TRBJ2-1

CDR3 DNA: TGTGCCATCAGTGCTCGGGACGGTAGCAATCAGCCCCAGCATTTT
CDR3 protein: CAISARDGSNQPQHF
clone size: many
D gene: .
V gene: TRBV10-3
J gene: TRBJ1-5

CDR3 DNA: TGTGCCAGCAAAAACAGTGGCACAGATACGCAGTATTTT
CDR3 protein: CASKNSGTDTQYF
clone size: .
D gene: .
V gene: TRBV2
J gene: TRBJ2-3

CDR3 DNA: TGTGCCAGCAGCTTGTTAGGGGCTAGATCGTTAACCACAGATACGCAGTATTTT
CDR3 protein: CASSLLGARSLTTDTQYF
clone size: many
D gene: .
V gene: TRBV5-6
J gene: TRBJ2-3

CDR3 DNA: TGCAGTGCTAGAGCTCGGGAGCGGGGGGATAACTATGGCTACACCTTC
CDR3 protein: CSARARERGDNYGYTF
clone size: .
D gene: .
V gene: TRBV20-1
J gene: TRBJ1-2

CDR3 DNA: TGTGCCAGCAGCTTTCGATGGAACACTGAAGCTTTCTTT
CDR3 protein: CASSFRWNTEAFF
clone size: .
D gene: .
V gene: TRBV5-4
J gene: TRBJ1-1

CDR3 DNA: TGCAGCGTCGAGACAGGGGGCAGCACAGATACGCAGTATTTT
CDR3 protein: CSVETGGSTDTQYF
clone size: .
D gene: TRBD1
V gene: TRBV29-1
J gene: TRBJ2-3

CDR3 DNA: TGTGCCAGCAGCCAAGTCAACAGGGGAACAGATACGCAGTATTTT
CDR3 protein: CASSQVNRGTDTQYF
clone size: .
D gene: TRBD1
V gene: TRBV3-1
J gene: TRBJ2-3

CDR3 DNA: TGTGCCAGCAGAAACACCGGATTCTCTGGAAACACCATATATTTT
CDR3 protein: CASRNTGFSGNTIYF
clone size: many
D gene: .
V gene: TRBV7-9
J gene: TRBJ1-3

CDR3 DNA: TGTGCCAGCGCCCCTGTCCTTGAAGCTTTCTTT
CDR3 protein: CASAPVLEAFF
clone size: many
D gene: .
V gene: TRBV11-2
J gene: TRBJ1-1

CDR3 DNA: TGTGCCATCCAAAGCGGGGGCCCTACTGACACAGATACGCAGTATTTT
CDR3 protein: CAIQSGGPTDTDTQYF
clone size: few
D gene: .
V gene: TRBV21-1
J gene: TRBJ2-3

CDR3 DNA: TGCGCCAGCAGCTTATGGGGAGGGCAGTCTAATGAAAAACTGTTTTTT
CDR3 protein: CASSLWGGQSNEKLFF
clone size: few
D gene: .
V gene: TRBV5-1
J gene: TRBJ1-4

CDR3 DNA: TGTGCCAGCAGTTACTCGCCGGGGCCCTCTGGAAACACCATATATTTT
CDR3 protein: CASSYSPGPSGNTIYF
clone size: few
D gene: .
V gene: TRBV6-5
J gene: TRBJ1-3

CDR3 DNA: TGCAGTATTAGCACAGATACGCAGTATTTT
CDR3 protein: CSISTDTQYF
clone size: few
D gene: .
V gene: TRBV20-1
J gene: TRBJ2-3

CDR3 DNA: TGTGCCAGCAGCTTGGGCAGCGGGGAGGACAATGAGCAGTTCTTC
CDR3 protein: CASSLGSGEDNEQFF
clone size: many
D gene: TRBD2
V gene: TRBV5-6
J gene: TRBJ2-1

CDR3 DNA: TGTGCCAGCATGGTCATTGTCGGTAGAGGAGGGGAGCTGTTTTTT
CDR3 protein: CASMVIVGRGGELFF
clone size: once
D gene: .
V gene: TRBV12-3/TRBV12-4
J gene: TRBJ2-2

CDR3 DNA: TGTGCCAGCCTCCGGGACAGGGGGCTGGAGACCCAGTACTTC
CDR3 protein: CASLRDRGLETQYF
clone size: .
D gene: TRBD1
V gene: TRBV6-1
J gene: TRBJ2-5

CDR3 DNA: TGTGCCAGCTCACCACCAGGCGGGGGGGCCTACGAGCAGTACTTC
CDR3 protein: CASSPPGGGAYEQYF
clone size: many
D gene: TRBD2
V gene: TRBV18
J gene: TRBJ2-7

CDR3 DNA: TGTGCCAGCAGTTTAACCGCAGAGGAGGAGCAGTACTTC
CDR3 protein: CASSLTAEEEQYF
clone size: .
D gene: .
V gene: TRBV12-3/TRBV12-4
J gene: TRBJ2-7

CDR3 DNA: TGTGCCAGCCGGGCGGGCGGCTACACCTTC
CDR3 protein: CASRAGGYTF
clone size: .
D gene: .
V gene: TRBV12-3/TRBV12-4
J gene: TRBJ1-2

CDR3 DNA: TGCAGTGCTAGAGATCTCCCCGGGCAGGGAGGCACTGAAGCTTTCTTT
CDR3 protein: CSARDLPGQGGTEAFF
clone size: many
D gene: .
V gene: TRBV20-1
J gene: TRBJ1-1

CDR3 DNA: TGTGCCAGCAGCTCGCCTCAAACCACCGGGGAGCTGTTTTTT
CDR3 protein: CASSSPQTTGELFF
clone size: .
D gene: .
V gene: TRBV7-9
J gene: TRBJ2-2

CDR3 DNA: TGCAGTGCTAGAGAAGCGCAATCCTACGAGCAGTACTTC
CDR3 protein: CSAREAQSYEQYF
clone size: many
D gene: .
V gene: TRBV20-1
J gene: TRBJ2-7

CDR3 DNA: TGTGCCAGCAGCGCCGACTACAGTGGGGAGACCCAGTACTTC
CDR3 protein: CASSADYSGETQYF
clone size: few
D gene: .
V gene: TRBV7-2
J gene: TRBJ2-5

CDR3 DNA: TGTGCCAGCAGCGTAGGGCAGGGGAGGGTATCAGATACGCAGTATTTT
CDR3 protein: CASSVGQGRVSDTQYF
clone size: few
D gene: .
V gene: TRBV9
J gene: TRBJ2-3

CDR3 DNA: TGTGCCAGCAGCACGACAGTGGGAATAGCCAAAAACATTCAGTACTTC
CDR3 protein: CASSTTVGIAKNIQYF
clone size: .
D gene: .
V gene: TRBV21-1
J gene: TRBJ2-4

CDR3 DNA: TGTGCCAGCACCCGTAGCGGGGGGACTCAAGAGACCCAGTACTTC
CDR3 protein: CASTRSGGTQETQYF
clone size: once
D gene: TRBD2
V gene: TRBV6-5
J gene: TRBJ2-5

CDR3 DNA: TGCGCCAGCAGCCAGGAGGAAGGACAGCCCCAGCATTTT
CDR3 protein: CASSQEEGQPQHF
clone size: many
D gene: .
V gene: TRBV4-3
J gene: TRBJ1-5

CDR3 DNA: TGTGCCAGCAGCTCAGTAGCGGGGGGGCCTCTCTACGAGCAGTACTTC
CDR3 protein: CASSSVAGGPLYEQYF
clone size: few
D gene: TRBD2
V gene: TRBV7-8
J gene: TRBJ2-7

CDR3 DNA: TGTGCCAGCAGTTTAGGTGTAGGTTATAATTCACCCCTCCACTTT
CDR3 protein: CASSLGVGYNSPLHF
clone size: many
D gene: .
V gene: TRBV27
J gene: TRBJ1-6

CDR3 DNA: TGTGCCAGCAGTTACGGAGGCTCGACTGGAAACACCATATATTTT
CDR3 protein: CASSYGGSTGNTIYF
clone size: .
D gene: .
V gene: TRBV6-2/TRBV6-3
J gene: TRBJ1-3

CDR3 DNA: TGTGCCAGCAGCCAAAGCGGGGGACCCACAGATACGCAGTATTTT
CDR3 protein: CASSQSGGPTDTQYF
clone size: many
D gene: TRBD2
V gene: TRBV3-1
J gene: TRBJ2-3

CDR3 DNA: TGTGCCAGCAGTTTCCCTGTCCAGGGACGGAGTACCACTGAAGCTTTCTTT
CDR3 protein: CASSFPVQGRSTTEAFF
clone size: few
D gene: .
V gene: TRBV12-3/TRBV12-4
J gene: TRBJ1-1

CDR3 DNA: TGTGCCACCAGCAGTTACCCACTAGCGGGGGCCAGTGCTAGCACAGATACGCAGTATTTT
CDR3 protein: CATSSYPLAGASASTDTQYF
clone size: few
D gene: TRBD2
V gene: TRBV15
J gene: TRBJ2-3

CDR3 DNA: TGTGCCAGCAGCCCCCGGCCAGGGACTAACACTGAAGCTTTCTTT
CDR3 protein: CASSPRPGTNTEAFF
clone size: .
D gene: .
V gene: TRBV3-1
J gene: TRBJ1-1

CDR3 DNA: TGTGCCAGCAGCTTCGGCGGACAGGGGGCGAGAATCACAGATACGCAGTATTTT
CDR3 protein: CASSFGGQGARITDTQYF
clone size: .
D gene: TRBD1
V gene: TRBV5-5
J gene: TRBJ2-3

CDR3 DNA: TGTGCCAGCAGCTCGGACAGGGCCCCTGGAGCTTTCTTT
CDR3 protein: CASSSDRAPGAFF
clone size: few
D gene: TRBD1
V gene: TRBV5-6
J gene: TRBJ1-1

CDR3 DNA: TGTGCCAGCAGACCCGCCAATCAGCCCCAGCATTTT
CDR3 protein: CASRPANQPQHF
clone size: many
D gene: .
V gene: TRBV6-6
J gene: TRBJ1-5

CDR3 DNA: TGTGCCAGCTCACCAGACGGGGCCAGCACAGATACGCAGTATTTT
CDR3 protein: CASSPDGASTDTQYF
clone size: many
D gene: .
V gene: TRBV18
J gene: TRBJ2-3

CDR3 DNA: TGCGCCAGCAGCATTACCGGGACACCCAACACTGAAGCTTTCTTT
CDR3 protein: CASSITGTPNTEAFF
clone size: many
D gene: .
V gene: TRBV5-1
J gene: TRBJ1-1

CDR3 DNA: TGTGCCAGCAGTTACATGCTGAACACTGAAGCTTTCTTT
CDR3 protein: CASSYMLNTEAFF
clone size: many
D gene: .
V gene: TRBV6-6
J gene: TRBJ1-1

CDR3 DNA: TGTGCCAGCATCGACCGGGACAGCCAACGAGTGGGTGAGCAGTTCTTC
CDR3 protein: CASIDRDSQRVGEQFF
clone size: few
D gene: TRBD1
V gene: TRBV6-6
J gene: TRBJ2-1

CDR3 DNA: TGTGCCAGCAGTTACCCCCCTGGCGGGGAGCTGTTTTTT
CDR3 protein: CASSYPPGGELFF
clone size: .
D gene: .
V gene: TRBV6-5
J gene: TRBJ2-2